This T cell receptor (beta chain) was recovered during a study of T-cell reconstitution after alpha-beta-depleted transplantation in children. This clonotype was observed a few times. Compared with germline, one end of the junction differs, possibly owing to a read error. Researchers prepared the TCRbeta library using unique molecular identifiers, the study reports. MiXCR, applied by TCRdb to the PCR reads, yields one record per CDR3 protein. The sample includes some 500,000 distinct CDR3 sequences, 15% to 20% of them seen just once. Sequenced here: PBMCs from the stem cell graft donor, sampled from the stem cell graft. The clonotype was recovered from a human donor who donated a stem cell graft to a child with acute lymphoblastic leukemia.

CDR3 residues: CSAGDGTGHEKLFF. The CDR3, as DNA: TGCAGTGCTGGAGACGGGACAGGGCATGAAAAACTGTTTTTT. The rearrangement joins TRBV20-1 to TRBJ1-4; the match to TRBD1 covers 9 bases. The CDR3 spans 14 residues. Germline V gives CDR1 DFQATT, CDR2 SNEGSKA (reference sequence).